The T cell receptor beta chain described here comes from a study of CD8+ T cells in alopecia areata. Overall study findings and caveats: Besides other cells, scalp samples also yield sequences of resident alphabeta T cells from normal skin. Across lesional scalp, and particularly alopecia totalis/universalis, clonality surpassed that of normal scalp. TCR sharing across patients was less clear than in mice, possibly HLA-related.

RNA was isolated and reverse transcribed to cDNA, the sequencing template. Generated by immunoSEQ multiplex PCR, the TCRdb table keeps only in-frame clones and is missing some. This sample has 100,000 to 130,000 clones, with approximately 63% found just once. Concerning this clone: Its antigen is not known.

CDR3 length equals 20 residues. Germline lookup yields CDR1 LGHNA and CDR2 YNFKEQ. The J segment lost 1 base and the V segment lost 2 bases, leaving 15 bases of the junction unmatched. The sample was CD8+ T cells sorted from blood. The rearrangement uses TRBV4-2 and TRBJ2-2, with 8 nucleotides matching TRBD1. This sequence originates from a human donor in good health. CDR3 sequence reads: CASSQPYSGTGAGNTGELFF. The CDR3 DNA follows: TGTGCCAGCAGCCAACCCTATTCCGGGACAGGCGCCGGGAACACCGGGGAGCTGTTTTTT.